The 31 T cell receptor beta chains below all came from one sample that was sequenced in a study of beta chain features in type 1 diabetes. The study, taken as a whole, reports: Shorter TCRB CDR3s, moderately but significantly so, were found in Type 1 diabetes patients in all four CD4+ subsets.

Their cognate antigens are unknown. All of the isolated RNA was reverse transcribed, so expressed TCRB transcripts were sequenced. Here immunoSEQ multiplex PCR was the method, and the copy in TCRdb shows in-frame clones only, minus some. The sample includes 200,000 to 300,000 clones, 11% to 15% of them seen just once. The sequencing input was naive CD4+ T cells from blood. Receptors originate from a man aged 25-40 years with type 1 diabetes.

This clone is a singleton in its sample. The V call is TRBV30, the J call TRBJ1-3, with D hard to call. CDR1 and CDR2 (germline): GTSNPN, SVGIG (reference sequence). The V end lost 1 base, the J end lost 4 bases, and 14 bases lay between the germline ends. This CDR3 is 15 amino acids long. This chain's CDR3 is CAWSGTRAAGNTIYF. Written as DNA, the CDR3 is TGTGCCTGGAGTGGGACTAGGGCCGCCGGAAACACCATATATTTT.

The V call is TRBV18, the J call TRBJ1-5, with a weak D call TRBD1 (5 bases). CDR3 length: 13 residues. Germline-derived CDR1 and CDR2 are KGHSH and LQKENI. Trimming removed 3 bases at V and 7 bases at J, with 10 bases between. In DNA form, the CDR3 reads TGTGCCAGCTCACCCCTACCAGGGCAGCCCCAGCATTTT. It codes for CASSPLPGQPQHF.

The chain employs TRBV2 and TRBJ2-2, with 11 bases identical to TRBD1. The J segment lost 5 bases and the V segment lost 7 bases, leaving 6 bases of the junction unmatched. The CDR3 contains 15 residues. The germline V gene encodes CDR1 SNHLY and CDR2 FYNNEI. The DNA of the CDR3 is TGTGCCAGCAACTGGGACAGGGGGGGGACCGGGGAGCTGTTTTTT. The encoded protein is CASNWDRGGTGELFF.

The chain combines TRBV18 with TRBJ2-1; the match to TRBD1 covers 10 bases. Germline CDR1 is KGHSH and CDR2 is LQKENI. The J segment lost 7 bases and the V segment lost 4 bases, leaving 13 bases of the junction unmatched. CDR3 length equals 17 residues. The CDR3 nucleotides are TGTGCCAGCTCACGTCTCCGGGACAGGGGTCTTGCGAATGAGCAGTTCTTC. Translating gives CASSRLRDRGLANEQFF.

This chain links TRBV6-6 with TRBJ2-5, with no clear D. This CDR3 contains 14 residues. Germline V CDR1 and CDR2: MNHNY, SVGAGI (reference sequence). The V and J ends lost 4 bases and 2 bases respectively, with 11 bases between them. The CDR3 here is CASSFSSGQETQYF. As DNA, the CDR3 is TGTGCCAGCAGTTTCTCATCAGGTCAAGAGACCCAGTACTTC.

The genes are TRBV30 and TRBJ1-2; no clear D. This CDR3 has 15 amino acids. The germline V gene has CDR1 GTSNPN and CDR2 SVGIG (reference sequence). V was shortened by 2 bases and J by 0 bases, with 13 bases between the two germline ends. In nucleotides, the CDR3 is TGTGCCTGGAGTCACTGGGCCGCTTCTAACTATGGCTACACCTTC. Its translation: CAWSHWAASNYGYTF.

This chain joins TRBV5-1 and TRBJ2-3, with 7 positions matching TRBD1. Germline V gene data show CDR1 as SGHRS and CDR2 as YFSETQ. After removal of 4 bases from V and 3 bases from J, the junction contained 5 bases not matched to a gene. The CDR3 loop spans 14 amino acids. Here the CDR3 DNA reads TGCGCCAGCAGCCAACGGGACAGAACAGATACGCAGTATTTT. Translation gives CASSQRDRTDTQYF.

This clone was seen a handful of times. The rearrangement uses TRBV2 and TRBJ1-2; TRBD1 agrees at 8 bases. The V gene end was trimmed by 4 bases and the J gene end by 7 bases; junction bases not matched to a gene: 8. CDR1 is SNHLY, CDR2 FYNNEI, per germline. The CDR3 runs 14 residues. As DNA, the CDR3 is TGTGCCAGCAGTGGGACAGGGTCGGTTCCTGGCTACACCTTC. It specifies CASSGTGSVPGYTF.

This clone was counted between two and nine times. The chain joins TRBV2 to TRBJ1-1, with 9 bases aligning to TRBD1. V lost 4 bases and J lost 5; bases outside the gene matches: 5. The CDR3 totals 14 residues. Germline V gives CDR1 SNHLY, CDR2 FYNNEI. DNA of the CDR3: TGTGCCAGCAGTGGGGAACAGGGGGCTACTGAAGCTTTCTTT. Its translation: CASSGEQGATEAFF.

This clone was detected only a few times. V usage is TRBV28 and J usage is TRBJ1-1; TRBD1 is a possible D gene (6 bases). The CDR3 has 16 residues. Germline V gene lookup returns CDR1 MDHEN and CDR2 SYDVKM. With 5 bases removed from V and 6 bases from J, the gap between germline ends came to 22 bases. CDR3 amino acids: CASSTGGTPRTAEAFF. CDR3 DNA: TGTGCCAGCAGTACCGGGGGGACACCCAGGACGGCTGAAGCTTTCTTT.

This clone occurred a few times. The chain recombines TRBV7-2 with TRBJ1-1, with D perhaps matching TRBD1 (6 bases). This CDR3 is 13 amino acids long. Deletions cut 1 base from V and 7 bases from J, with 10 bases between. Germline CDR1 SGHTA, CDR2 FQGNSA. In nucleotides, the CDR3 is TGTGCCAGCAGCTTAGACAGGGTTAGTGAAGCTTTCTTT. It yields the protein CASSLDRVSEAFF.

There are a few counts of this clone. This chain connects TRBV7-2 to TRBJ1-5; TRBD1 agrees at 8 bases. This CDR3 has 16 amino acids. Germline assignment: CDR1 SGHTA and CDR2 FQGNSA. V lost 5 bases and J lost 2; bases outside the gene matches: 8. The CDR3 loop is CASSPDRGNGNQPQHF. CDR3 sequence (DNA): TGTGCCAGCAGCCCAGACAGGGGAAATGGCAATCAGCCCCAGCATTTT.

The chain is built from TRBV4-1 and TRBJ1-2; D may be TRBD1 (6 bases). V lost 0 bases, J lost 8 bases, and 10 bases lay in between. The CDR3 is 13 amino acids. Germline V CDR1 and CDR2: MGHRA, YSYEKL. The CDR3 sequence: CASSQERGGGYTF. In DNA, the CDR3 is TGCGCCAGCAGCCAAGAGAGGGGGGGCGGCTACACCTTC.

This clone was observed a handful of times. V is TRBV2 and J is TRBJ2-2; D gene uncertain. Per germline, CDR1 SNHLY and CDR2 FYNNEI. Trimming cost V 6 bases and J 3 bases, with 8 bases left between them. CDR3 length: 13 amino acids. The CDR3 protein is CASRAQYTGELFF. CDR3 coding DNA: TGTGCCAGCAGGGCCCAATACACCGGGGAGCTGTTTTTT.

This clone was observed a few times. J is TRBJ2-3 and V is TRBV7-2, with 8 bases aligning to TRBD2. Unmatched junction bases numbered 8, after V lost 5 bases and J lost 4 bases. The CDR3 is made up of 15 amino acids. Looked up from germline, CDR1 is SGHTA and CDR2 is FQGNSA. The CDR3 DNA reads TGTGCCAGCAGCCCCAGGACGGGAGGGTCAGATACGCAGTATTTT. Protein: CASSPRTGGSDTQYF.

This clone was detected a few times. The chain employs TRBV18 and TRBJ1-1; D not certain. Germline lookup yields CDR1 KGHSH and CDR2 LQKENI. The germline V and J ends were trimmed by 3 bases and 1 base, with 9 bases remaining between them. The CDR3 length is 14 residues. Here the CDR3 DNA reads TGTGCCAGCTCACCGACTACTGGGAACACTGAAGCTTTCTTT. Protein: CASSPTTGNTEAFF.

V is TRBV29-1 and J is TRBJ2-1; possible D gene TRBD1, 6 bases. Trimming pared 6 bases from V and 7 bases from J, leaving 13 bases between. CDR3 length: 12 residues. Germline values: CDR1 SQVTM, CDR2 ANQGSEA. The CDR3 is CSVAPQGNEQFF. CDR3 in DNA: TGCAGCGTCGCCCCTCAGGGGAATGAGCAGTTCTTC.

This clone turned up a few times. The chain couples TRBV30 to TRBJ1-1; 7 nucleotides match TRBD1. Germline CDR1 is GTSNPN and CDR2 is SVGIG (reference sequence). The J segment lost 4 bases and the V segment lost 2 bases, leaving 13 bases of the junction unmatched. The CDR3 runs 16 residues. The CDR3 sequence is CAWSPRTGAAGTEAFF. The CDR3 nucleotides read TGTGCCTGGAGTCCGCGGACAGGCGCAGCGGGCACTGAAGCTTTCTTT.

In this sample, this clone turned up a few times. The rearrangement uses TRBV6-6 and TRBJ2-5, with 9 nucleotides matching TRBD2. This CDR3 region has 16 residues. Germline-derived CDR1 and CDR2 are MNHNY and SVGAGI (reference sequence). Trimming cost V 4 bases and J 5 bases; bases outside gene matches: 11. CDR3 bases: TGTGCCAGCAGTTTAGCGGGGGCCACGGGAGGGGAGACCCAGTACTTC. This gives the protein CASSLAGATGGETQYF.

V usage is TRBV28 and J usage is TRBJ1-4; TRBD1 matches at 8 bases. The V segment lost 5 bases and the J segment 6 bases; nucleotides outside the gene matches: 5. Germline CDR1 and CDR2: MDHEN and SYDVKM. This CDR3 has 14 amino acids. CDR3 sequence (DNA): TGTGCCAGCAGTCCTGGGACAGGAGATGAAAAACTGTTTTTT. Amino acids: CASSPGTGDEKLFF.

This clone appeared a few times. This sequence joins TRBV7-2 and TRBJ2-5; 7 positions agree with TRBD1. The CDR3 loop spans 13 amino acids. J gave up 5 bases and V 5 bases, and 5 bases lay outside the gene matches. From germline, CDR1 is SGHTA and CDR2 FQGNSA. As DNA, the CDR3 is TGTGCCAGCAGCCTGACAGGGCCGGAGACCCAGTACTTC. Its translation: CASSLTGPETQYF.

This clone appeared a few times. The rearrangement joins TRBV6-1 to TRBJ2-2; perhaps TRBD2 as D (5 bases). CDR1 is MNHNS and CDR2 is SASEGT in the germline V gene. V was clipped by 10 bases and J by 6 bases, with 12 bases between them. This CDR3 spans 12 amino acids. In DNA form, the CDR3 reads TGTGCCATTAGCGTGGATCCCGGGGAGCTGTTTTTT. It encodes CAISVDPGELFF.

The sample holds a few counts of this clone. This chain links TRBV27 with TRBJ2-5; possibly TRBD1 for D (6 bases). The CDR3 covers 13 residues. The V gene's germline CDR1 is MNHEY and CDR2 SMNVEV (reference sequence). Trimming shortened V by 3 bases and J by 3 bases, and 8 bases separated the two germline ends. This CDR3 is CASSLTGEETQYF. The CDR3 nucleotides read TGTGCCAGCAGTTTGACAGGCGAAGAGACCCAGTACTTC.

Only a few counts were recorded for this clone. The CDR3 spells CASSRDTYTEAFF. DNA for the CDR3: TGTGCCAGCAGTAGGGACACCTACACTGAAGCTTTCTTT. This chain joins TRBV9 and TRBJ1-1, with a weak D call TRBD1 (6 bases). Germline V CDR1 and CDR2: SGDLS, YYNGEE. The CDR3 is 13 residues long. V shed 5 bases and J shed 3 bases, with 11 bases lying between them.

This clone has only a few counts. J is TRBJ2-7 and V is TRBV19; 7 bases align to TRBD2. The germline V gene encodes CDR1 LNHDA and CDR2 SQIVND (reference sequence). The CDR3 is made up of 15 amino acids. The V segment lost 3 bases and the J segment 0 bases; nucleotides outside the gene matches: 5. The CDR3 protein is CASSMSSSGSYEQYF. DNA for the CDR3: TGTGCCAGTAGTATGTCGTCTAGCGGCTCCTACGAGCAGTACTTC.

In its sample, this clone was seen a few times. The chain uses TRBV9 and TRBJ2-3, with TRBD2 matching 8 bases. The V and J ends lost 0 bases and 5 bases, in that order; junction bases with no gene match: 5. The CDR3 spans 15 residues. From germline, CDR1 is SGDLS and CDR2 YYNGEE. The CDR3 loop reads CASSVDGRAQDTQYF. The CDR3 DNA follows: TGTGCCAGCAGCGTAGACGGGAGGGCTCAAGATACGCAGTATTTT.

V gene TRBV10-2 combines with J gene TRBJ1-2; D unresolved. Germline V CDR1 and CDR2: WSHSY, SAAADI. The length of the CDR3 is 14 residues. With 1 base removed from V and 6 bases from J, the gap between germline ends came to 12 bases. CDR3 in DNA: TGCGCCAGCAGTGAGTGGCAGTCGGGGAATGGCTACACCTTC. Translated: CASSEWQSGNGYTF.

V and J are TRBV30 and TRBJ2-7; possibly TRBD2 for D (6 bases). The CDR3 is 14 amino acids. V lost 0 bases and J lost 2, with 11 bases in between. CDR1 GTSNPN and CDR2 SVGIG come from the germline V gene (reference sequence). CDR3 DNA sequence: TGTGCCTGGAGTGTCCCGGGACTCACCTACGAGCAGTACTTC. Translated: CAWSVPGLTYEQYF.

This clone was counted a few times. This chain joins TRBV7-9 and TRBJ1-2, with D perhaps matching TRBD1 (6 bases). Trimming took off 5 bases at V and 6 bases at J, with 16 bases between the two ends. This CDR3 region has 14 residues. The V gene's germline CDR1 is SEHNR and CDR2 FQNEAQ (reference sequence). This chain's CDR3 is CASSREQGFNGYTF. The DNA for the CDR3 is TGTGCCAGCAGCCGTGAACAGGGATTTAATGGCTACACCTTC. The entire variable domain, with the rest obtained from reference TRBV7-9 and TRBJ1-2, is as follows: DTGVSQNPRHKITKRGQNVTFRCDPISEHNRLYWYRQTLGQGPEFLTYFQNEAQLEKSRLLSDRFSAERPKGSFSTLEIQRTEQGDSAMYLCASSREQGFNGYTFGSGTRLTVV.

This clone was detected only a few times. The chain combines TRBV9 with TRBJ2-1, with D possibly being TRBD2 (6 bases). CDR3 length: 16 amino acids. CDR1 SGDLS and CDR2 YYNGEE come from the germline V gene. V dropped 2 bases and J dropped 4 bases, with 16 bases sitting between them. CDR3 DNA: TGTGCCAGCAGCGTTCTTGGAGGGTTAGGTTACAATGAGCAGTTCTTC. Translating it yields CASSVLGGLGYNEQFF.

This clone appeared a few times. J is TRBJ2-2 and V is TRBV11-2; TRBD1 matches at 8 bases. The CDR3 sequence is 13 residues long. V was pared by 5 bases and J by 6 bases, with 2 bases of the junction left unmatched. Germline values: CDR1 SGHAT, CDR2 FQNNGV. The CDR3 coding sequence is TGTGCCAGCAGCCTGGACAGGGCCGGGGAGCTGTTTTTT. Its protein is CASSLDRAGELFF. Supplemented by reference TRBV11-2 and TRBJ2-2, the full variable domain reads EAGVAQSPRYKIIEKRQSVAFWCNPISGHATLYWYQQILGQGPKLLIQFQNNGVVDDSQLPKDRFSAERLKGVDSTLKIQPAKLEDSAVYLCASSLDRAGELFFGEGSRLTVL.